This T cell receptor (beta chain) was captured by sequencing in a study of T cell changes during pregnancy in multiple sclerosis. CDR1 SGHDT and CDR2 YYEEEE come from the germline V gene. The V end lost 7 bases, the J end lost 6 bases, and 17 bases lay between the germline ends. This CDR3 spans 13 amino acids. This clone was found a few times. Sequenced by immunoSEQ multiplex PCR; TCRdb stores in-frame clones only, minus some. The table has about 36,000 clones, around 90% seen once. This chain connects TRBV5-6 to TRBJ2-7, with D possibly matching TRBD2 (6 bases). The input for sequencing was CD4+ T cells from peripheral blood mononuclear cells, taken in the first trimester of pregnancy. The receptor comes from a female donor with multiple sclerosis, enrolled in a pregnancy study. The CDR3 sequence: CASLNWAGREQYF. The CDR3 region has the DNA TGTGCCAGCCTAAACTGGGCGGGGCGCGAGCAGTACTTC.